The sequence of this T cell receptor (beta chain) was determined in a study of cytotoxic CD8 clonotypes in ibrutinib-treated CLL. On this clone itself: This sample includes further DNA sequences coding for the same CDR3.

Assay used: immunoSEQ multiplex PCR; TCRdb lists only in-frame clones, some missing. Of about 200,000 clones listed, 65% to 80% were seen once; the top ten hold approximately 5.9%. The receptor comes from a human donor with chronic lymphocytic leukemia. The specimen comprised PBMCs, sampled after 12 months of ibrutinib treatment.

The CDR3 protein is CASSQDWGGGETQYF. The CDR3 DNA reads as TGTGCCAGCAGCCAAGACTGGGGCGGGGGGGAGACCCAGTACTTC. The J gene is TRBJ2-5, the V gene TRBV4-2; TRBD2 agrees at 8 bases. Trimming at V came to 0 bases and at J to 5 bases, leaving 5 bases not matched to a gene. The germline V gene has CDR1 LGHNA and CDR2 YNFKEQ. This CDR3 has 15 amino acids.